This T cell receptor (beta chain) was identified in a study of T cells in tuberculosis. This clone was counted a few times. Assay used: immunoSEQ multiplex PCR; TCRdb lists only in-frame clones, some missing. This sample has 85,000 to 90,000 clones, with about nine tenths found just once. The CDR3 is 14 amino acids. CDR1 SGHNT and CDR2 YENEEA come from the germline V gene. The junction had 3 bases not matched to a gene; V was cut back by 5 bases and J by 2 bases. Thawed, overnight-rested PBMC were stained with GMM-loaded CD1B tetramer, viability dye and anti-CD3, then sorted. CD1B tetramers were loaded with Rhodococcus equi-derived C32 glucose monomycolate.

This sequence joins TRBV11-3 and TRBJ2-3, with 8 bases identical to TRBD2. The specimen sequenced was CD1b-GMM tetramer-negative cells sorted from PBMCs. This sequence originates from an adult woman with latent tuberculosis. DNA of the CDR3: TGTGCCAGCAGCCCTAGCGGGTACACAGATACGCAGTATTTT. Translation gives CASSPSGYTDTQYF. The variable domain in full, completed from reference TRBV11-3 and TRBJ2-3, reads EAGVVQSPRYKIIEKKQPVAFWCNPISGHNTLYWYLQNLGQGPELLIRYENEEAVDDSQLPKDRFSAERLKGVDSTLKIQPAELGDSAVYLCASSPSGYTDTQYFGPGTRLTVL.